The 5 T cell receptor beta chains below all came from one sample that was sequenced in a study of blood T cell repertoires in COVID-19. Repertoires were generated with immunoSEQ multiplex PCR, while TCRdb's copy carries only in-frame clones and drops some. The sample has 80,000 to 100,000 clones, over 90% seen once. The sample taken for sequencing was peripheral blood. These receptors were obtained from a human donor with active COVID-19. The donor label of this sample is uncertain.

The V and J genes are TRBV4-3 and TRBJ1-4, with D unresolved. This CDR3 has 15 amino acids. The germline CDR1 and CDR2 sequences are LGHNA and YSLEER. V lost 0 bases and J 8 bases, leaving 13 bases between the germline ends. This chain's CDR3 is CASSQDLMAGEKLFF. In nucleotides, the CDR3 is TGCGCCAGCAGCCAAGATCTAATGGCGGGAGAAAAACTGTTTTTT.

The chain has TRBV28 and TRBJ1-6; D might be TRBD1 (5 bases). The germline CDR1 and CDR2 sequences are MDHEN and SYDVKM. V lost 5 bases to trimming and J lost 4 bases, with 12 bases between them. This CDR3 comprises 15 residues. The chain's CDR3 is CASSEDSSYNSPLHF. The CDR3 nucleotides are TGTGCCAGCAGTGAAGACAGCTCATATAATTCACCCCTCCACTTT.

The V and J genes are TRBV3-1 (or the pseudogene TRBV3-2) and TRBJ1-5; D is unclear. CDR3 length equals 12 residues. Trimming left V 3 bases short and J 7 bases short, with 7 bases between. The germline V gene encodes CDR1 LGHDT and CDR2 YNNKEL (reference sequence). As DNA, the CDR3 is TGTGCCAGCAGCCACCGGGGACAGCCCCAGCATTTT. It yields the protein CASSHRGQPQHF.

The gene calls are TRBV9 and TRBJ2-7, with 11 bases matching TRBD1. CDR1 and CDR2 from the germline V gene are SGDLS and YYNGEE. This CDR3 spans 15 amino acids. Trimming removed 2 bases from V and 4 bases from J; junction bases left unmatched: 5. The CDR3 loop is CASSVGQGAPYEQYF. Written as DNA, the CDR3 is TGTGCCAGCAGCGTCGGACAGGGGGCTCCTTACGAGCAGTACTTC. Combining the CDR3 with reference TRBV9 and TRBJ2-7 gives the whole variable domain DSGVTQTPKHLITATGQRVTLRCSPRSGDLSVYWYQQSLDQGLQFLIQYYNGEERAKGNILERFSAQQFPDLHSELNLSSLELGDSALYFCASSVGQGAPYEQYFGPGTRLTVT.

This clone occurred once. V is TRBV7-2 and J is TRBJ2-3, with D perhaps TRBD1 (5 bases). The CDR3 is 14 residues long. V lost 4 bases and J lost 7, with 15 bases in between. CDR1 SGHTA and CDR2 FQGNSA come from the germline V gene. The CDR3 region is CASSSGMRTYTQYF. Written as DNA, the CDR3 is TGTGCCAGCAGCTCCGGAATGAGGACATATACGCAGTATTTT.